What follows are 23 T cell receptor beta chains derived from one specimen sequenced in a study of blood T cells in healthy people across ages. PCR was performed a second time for about 6 to 11 cycles using a sample-barcoded 5' primer and a J-beta primer mix. TCRdb used MiXCR to reprocess the 5' RACE reads, holding one entry per CDR3 protein. The data hold about 1,400,000 distinct CDR3 sequences, with 42% observed a single time. Sequencing was done on a sample of blood. These receptors were obtained from a woman under 30 in good health.

This chain joins TRBV27 and TRBJ2-1; D unclear. The V gene's germline CDR1 is MNHEY and CDR2 SMNVEV (reference sequence). Trimming left V 1 base short and J 9 bases short, with 13 bases between. The length of the CDR3 is 14 residues. The CDR3, as DNA: TGTGCCAGCAGTTTATATGGCCTCACGAGTGAGCAGTTCTTC. Its translation: CASSLYGLTSEQFF.

The chain is built from TRBV5-1 and TRBJ1-1; the match to TRBD1 covers 8 bases. The trim removed 4 bases at V and 0 bases at J, leaving 8 bases unmatched. The CDR3 covers 16 residues. CDR1 and CDR2 (germline): SGHRS, YFSETQ. CDR3 sequence reads: CASSLRQGLMNTEAFF. CDR3 coding DNA: TGCGCCAGCAGCCTTCGACAGGGGTTGATGAACACTGAAGCTTTCTTT. Supplemented by reference TRBV5-1 and TRBJ1-1, the full variable domain reads KAGVTQTPRYLIKTRGQQVTLSCSPISGHRSVSWYQQTPGQGLQFLFEYFSETQRNKGNFPGRFSGRQFSNSRSEMNVSTLELGDSALYLCASSLRQGLMNTEAFFGQGTRLTVV.

The J gene is TRBJ2-7, the V gene TRBV5-1; D call uncertain. The CDR3 length is 14 residues. Per the germline V gene, CDR1 is SGHRS and CDR2 is YFSETQ. V gave up 0 bases and J gave up 4 bases, with 11 bases separating them. CDR3 bases: TGCGCCAGCAGCTTGGTAGGTGGGGATTACGAGCAGTACTTC. As protein: CASSLVGGDYEQYF.

The chain joins TRBV24-1 to TRBJ2-3, with TRBD1 identical over 8 bases. Germline CDR1 is KGHDR and CDR2 is SFDVKD. The CDR3 contains 13 residues. J lost 3 bases, V lost 9 bases, and 4 bases had no gene match. CDR3 in amino acids: CATRQGRTDTQYF. The CDR3 nucleotides are TGTGCCACCCGACAGGGGCGGACAGATACGCAGTATTTT.

This clonotype was found a few times. The chain is built from TRBV7-9 and TRBJ2-5; 12 positions agree with TRBD2. This CDR3 spans 15 amino acids. V lost 3 bases and J lost 11; bases outside the gene matches: 10. The germline gives CDR1 SEHNR, CDR2 FQNEAQ (reference sequence). The CDR3 coding sequence is TGTGCCAGCAGCTTGAGGACTAGCGGGACGCGGGAGCAGTACTTC. Its translation: CASSLRTSGTREQYF.

This clonotype was recorded many times. V and J are TRBV9 and TRBJ1-6; D perhaps matches TRBD1 (6 bases). This CDR3 has 16 amino acids. V dropped 3 bases and J dropped 8 bases, with 18 bases sitting between them. Germline values: CDR1 SGDLS, CDR2 YYNGEE. The chain's CDR3 is CASSAPLQGPDSPLHF. The CDR3 region has the DNA TGTGCCAGCAGCGCCCCCCTGCAGGGGCCGGATTCACCCCTCCACTTT.

The CDR3 coding sequence is TGTGCCAGCAGTTACTTCGGGTACAATGAGCAGTACTTC. Its translation is CASSYFGYNEQYF. V gene TRBV6-5 combines with J gene TRBJ2-7; D not resolved. Germline V gives CDR1 MNHEY, CDR2 SVGAGI. With 1 base removed from V and 7 bases from J, the gap between germline ends came to 11 bases. The CDR3 covers 13 residues.

The chain joins TRBV3-1 to TRBJ2-5, with no clear D. The CDR3 is made up of 12 amino acids. Germline lookup yields CDR1 LGHDT and CDR2 YNNKEL (reference sequence). The V end lost 8 bases, the J end lost 6 bases, and 13 bases lay between the germline ends. The CDR3 region is CASVLGGQTQYF. CDR3 nucleotide sequence: TGTGCCAGCGTTCTCGGCGGCCAGACCCAGTACTTC.

The chain uses TRBV7-9 and TRBJ1-5; D unresolved. CDR1 is SEHNR and CDR2 is FQNEAQ in the germline V gene (reference sequence). V was shortened by 1 base and J by 2 bases, with 12 bases between the two germline ends. The CDR3 is made up of 16 amino acids. The CDR3 DNA sequence: TGTGCCAGCAGCTTAGGACTTGGTGGGCGCAATCAGCCCCAGCATTTT. It yields the protein CASSLGLGGRNQPQHF.

The V call is TRBV6-5, the J call TRBJ2-5, with 11 bases that match TRBD1. V dropped 8 bases and J dropped 5; count of bases not matched to a gene: 10. From germline, CDR1 is MNHEY and CDR2 SVGAGI. CDR3 length: 15 amino acids. CDR3 DNA sequence: TGTGCCAGCGCGCAGAGGACAGGGGGCTGGGAGACCCAGTACTTC. Protein sequence: CASAQRTGGWETQYF.

The gene calls are TRBV2 and TRBJ1-5; the D gene is possibly TRBD1 (6 bases). The CDR3 totals 13 residues. Germline loops: CDR1 SNHLY, CDR2 FYNNEI. Trimming removed 10 bases from V and 6 bases from J, with 16 bases in between. The CDR3 sequence is CATRDRSGQPQHF. CDR3 coding DNA: TGTGCCACCAGAGACAGGTCAGGTCAGCCCCAGCATTTT.

In this sample, this clonotype turned up a few times. The chain carries TRBV7-3 and TRBJ2-1, with D perhaps TRBD1 (5 bases). CDR1 is SGHTA and CDR2 is FQGTGA in the germline V gene. Trimming cost V 6 bases and J 5 bases, with 14 bases left between them. This CDR3 has 14 residues. The CDR3 coding sequence is TGTGCCAGCAGGAGACAGAGTATTAACAATGAGCAGTTCTTC. This gives the protein CASRRQSINNEQFF. The variable domain in full, completed from reference TRBV7-3 and TRBJ2-1, reads GAGVSQTPSNKVTEKGKYVELRCDPISGHTALYWYRQSLGQGPEFLIYFQGTGAADDSGLPNDRFFAVRPEGSVSTLKIQRTERGDSAVYLCASRRQSINNEQFFGPGTRLTVL.

CDR3 protein: CASSHYQPDSAHYEQYF. CDR3 sequence (DNA): TGCGCCAGCAGTCACTACCAACCGGACAGTGCCCACTACGAGCAGTACTTC. The gene calls are TRBV23-1 and TRBJ2-5, with D possibly being TRBD1 (6 bases). The J call may be faulty, since TRBJ2-7 better matches the DNA end. TRBV23-1 is filed as an ORF, its function uncertain. This CDR3 comprises 17 residues.

About this clonotype: One end of the junction is discordant with germline, which a read error may explain. The chain combines TRBV6-5 with TRBJ2-6; a possible D gene is TRBD1 (6 bases). CDR1 and CDR2 from the germline V gene are MNHEY and SVGAGI. The CDR3 extends over 16 amino acids. The CDR3 nucleotides read TGTGCCAGCAGTAATGGACAGAGCTCTGGGGCCAACGTCCCGACTTTC. Translated, it gives CASSNGQSSGANVPTF.

This clonotype was observed a handful of times. The chain recombines TRBV20-1 with TRBJ2-5; weak D call: TRBD2 (5 bases). Germline-derived CDR1 and CDR2 are DFQATT and SNEGSKA (reference sequence). This CDR3 has 13 amino acids. The V end lost 2 bases, the J end lost 4 bases, and 11 bases lay between the germline ends. CDR3 protein: CSARHGVLETQYF. The DNA for the CDR3 is TGCAGTGCTAGACACGGGGTCTTAGAGACCCAGTACTTC.

In the case of this clonotype: The junction departs from the called germline gene at one end, perhaps through a read error. This rearrangement joins TRBV3-1 to TRBJ2-3, with TRBD1 matching 7 bases. The CDR3 has 16 amino acids. CDR1 LGHDT and CDR2 YNNKEL come from the germline V gene (reference sequence). The CDR3, as DNA: TGTGCCAGCCGACGGTACCGGGACAGCAACACAGGTACGCAGTATTTT. Translation gives CASRRYRDSNTGTQYF.

V usage is TRBV19 and J usage is TRBJ1-5; D perhaps matches TRBD1 (5 bases). Trimming took 1 base from V and 4 from J, leaving 11 bases between them. CDR1 is LNHDA, CDR2 SQIVND, per germline (reference sequence). The CDR3 length is 15 residues. The CDR3 DNA sequence: TGTGCCAGTAGTATAGTGGGGACGGAGAATCAGCCCCAGCATTTT. Translating gives CASSIVGTENQPQHF.

The J gene is TRBJ2-7, the V gene TRBV5-1; no definite D call. Germline V CDR1 and CDR2: SGHRS, YFSETQ. The CDR3 spans 14 residues. Trimming left V 2 bases short and J 0 bases short, with 9 bases between. The CDR3 nucleotides are TGCGCCAGCAGCTTCGGAGTTTTCTCCTACGAGCAGTACTTC. The encoded protein is CASSFGVFSYEQYF.

This chain uses TRBV6-1 with TRBJ2-5; 12 positions agree with TRBD2. The CDR3 spans 18 residues. Germline values: CDR1 MNHNS, CDR2 SASEGT. The J segment lost 5 bases and the V segment lost 2 bases, leaving 12 bases of the junction unmatched. CDR3 protein: CASSEFLASGRAGETQYF. CDR3 in DNA: TGTGCCAGCAGTGAATTCCTCGCTAGCGGGAGGGCCGGGGAGACCCAGTACTTC.

There are a few counts of this clonotype. This chain connects TRBV7-9 to TRBJ2-3; 12 nucleotides match TRBD2. With V trimmed by 5 bases and J by 6 bases, 6 bases remained unmatched. Germline lookup yields CDR1 SEHNR and CDR2 FQNEAQ (reference sequence). This CDR3 has 15 residues. CDR3 amino acids: CASSPTSGSLDTQYF. The CDR3 bases are TGTGCCAGCAGCCCGACTAGCGGGAGCTTGGATACGCAGTATTTT.

This clonotype was picked up a small number of times. This sequence joins TRBV2 and TRBJ2-7, with D maybe TRBD1 (6 bases). The CDR3 length is 14 residues. V gave up 1 base and J gave up 6 bases, with 13 bases separating them. Germline V gene data show CDR1 as SNHLY and CDR2 as FYNNEI. The CDR3 sequence: CASSEVLGACEQYF. In nucleotides, the CDR3 is TGTGCCAGCAGTGAAGTTTTGGGGGCGTGCGAGCAGTACTTC.

This clonotype has a handful of counts. The V call is TRBV20-1, the J call TRBJ2-3, with D possibly matching TRBD2 (6 bases). Germline CDR1 DFQATT, CDR2 SNEGSKA (reference sequence). Trimming shortened V by 6 bases and J by 6 bases, and 31 bases separated the two germline ends. There are 18 residues in the CDR3. The CDR3 spells CSARGGRESWWGPDTQYF. DNA for the CDR3: TGCAGTGCGAGGGGAGGCAGGGAGTCATGGTGGGGACCCGATACGCAGTATTTT.

Worth noting for this clonotype: A much bigger clone sits one base away, suggesting this may be a read error. This chain connects TRBV12-3 or TRBV12-4 to TRBJ1-5; D is undetermined. V gave up 7 bases and J gave up 2 bases, with 12 bases separating them. The CDR3 has 14 amino acids. CDR3 coding DNA: TGTGCCAGCAACCAAGCAGGAGGCAATCAGCCCCAGCATTTT. Translated: CASNQAGGNQPQHF.